These 8 T cell receptor beta chains were all obtained from the same sample, sequenced in a study of cytomegalovirus exposure and HLA in healthy donors. The PCR had 60 Vbeta and 13 Jbeta primers. Method: immunoSEQ multiplex PCR; TCRdb's copy keeps in-frame clones and lacks some. This sample has about 150,000 clones; roughly 78% occur once, and the top ten carry 5% to 8.5%. The sequenced sample was PBMCs. These receptors were obtained from a man in his forties in good health and CMV-seropositive.

This clone was seen more than once but under ten times. V is TRBV7-9 and J is TRBJ1-6; D unclear. The germline V gene encodes CDR1 SEHNR and CDR2 FQNEAQ (reference sequence). The CDR3 spans 18 residues. Deletions cut 1 base from V and 1 base from J, with 14 bases between. CDR3 sequence: CASSLDVWGVSYNSPLHF. CDR3 in DNA: TGTGCCAGCAGCTTAGATGTCTGGGGAGTGTCCTATAATTCACCCCTCCACTTT. Looking up the rest from reference TRBV7-9 and TRBJ1-6 gives the full variable domain: DTGVSQNPRHKITKRGQNVTFRCDPISEHNRLYWYRQTLGQGPEFLTYFQNEAQLEKSRLLSDRFSAERPKGSFSTLEIQRTEQGDSAMYLCASSLDVWGVSYNSPLHFGNGTRLTVT.

This chain joins TRBV5-8 and TRBJ2-5; maybe TRBD1 (6 bases). The V end lost 3 bases, the J end lost 5 bases, and 32 bases lay between the germline ends. CDR3 length: 20 residues. Germline-derived CDR1 and CDR2 are SGHTS and YDEGEE. CDR3 sequence reads: CASSSGILENRDTLRETQYF. The CDR3 nucleotides are TGTGCCAGCAGCTCGGGCATCTTAGAGAACCGGGACACCTTGCGGGAGACCCAGTACTTC.

As regards this clone: The identical CDR3 is also encoded by other nucleotide sequences in the sample. The rearrangement links TRBV5-3 to TRBJ2-3; 8 nucleotides line up with TRBD2. Being an ORF, TRBV5-3 has a function that is uncertain. This CDR3 contains 14 residues. With V trimmed by 1 base and J by 10 bases, 8 bases remained unmatched. In nucleotides, the CDR3 is TGTGCCAGAAGCTTGTGGGCGGGGGGCCCGGCGCAGTATTTT. Its translation is CARSLWAGGPAQYF.

About this clone itself: Distinct nucleotide sequences in the sample also encode this CDR3. The rearrangement links TRBV6-5 to TRBJ1-5; D call uncertain. CDR3 size: 13 residues. V lost 4 bases and J lost 4, with 8 bases in between. Germline V gene sequence: CDR1 MNHEY, CDR2 SVGAGI. The CDR3 region is CASSWESNQPQHF. CDR3 DNA sequence: TGTGCCAGCAGTTGGGAGTCTAATCAGCCCCAGCATTTT.

This rearrangement joins TRBV19 to TRBJ2-2, with TRBD2 matching 11 bases. From germline, CDR1 is LNHDA and CDR2 SQIVND (reference sequence). The trim removed 4 bases at V and 4 bases at J, leaving 2 bases unmatched. CDR3 length: 15 residues. The CDR3 spells CASSSSGRATGELFF. CDR3 coding DNA: TGTGCCAGTAGTAGTAGCGGGAGGGCCACCGGGGAGCTGTTTTTT.

The V call is TRBV6-1, the J call TRBJ1-5; 7 positions match TRBD1. The CDR3 has 14 amino acids. Trimming cost V 5 bases and J 4 bases; bases outside gene matches: 5. Germline V gene data show CDR1 as MNHNS and CDR2 as SASEGT. The CDR3 DNA reads TGTGCCAGCAGTCTAGACAGGGTTAATCAGCCCCAGCATTTT. Encoded protein: CASSLDRVNQPQHF.

The chain is built from TRBV18 and TRBJ2-7; 7 nucleotides match TRBD1. J gave up 4 bases and V 4 bases, and 10 bases lay outside the gene matches. The V gene's germline CDR1 is KGHSH and CDR2 LQKENI. The CDR3 is 15 amino acids. CDR3 region: CASSLGTADSYEQYF. The CDR3 DNA sequence: TGTGCCAGCTCACTGGGGACAGCAGACTCTTACGAGCAGTACTTC.

The chain couples TRBV30 to TRBJ2-2; 10 positions agree with TRBD2. V lost 0 bases to trimming and J lost 1 base; unmatched junction nucleotides: 2. Germline V gives CDR1 GTSNPN, CDR2 SVGIG (reference sequence). CDR3 size: 16 residues. CDR3 amino acids: CAWSVLAGMNTGELFF. The CDR3 coding sequence is TGTGCCTGGAGTGTACTAGCGGGAATGAACACCGGGGAGCTGTTTTTT.